This note documents a single TCR beta chain sequence. The data originate from a study of shared clonotypes between healthy human individuals. Profiling relied on immunoSEQ multiplex PCR, and the TCRdb table lists in-frame clones only, not all of them. The data contain about 2.1 million clones, about 93% of them singletons. Germline lookup yields CDR1 SGHDT and CDR2 YYEEEE. The CDR3 is made up of 15 amino acids. The junction had 8 bases not matched to a gene; V was cut back by 4 bases and J by 5 bases. CD45RO negativity and positive selection for CCR7 defined naive CD8 cells, a population that excluded terminally differentiated effector memory CD45RA+ cells.

Sequencing was performed on naive CD8+ T cells from PBMCs. J is TRBJ1-5 and V is TRBV5-6; 8 bases fit TRBD1. This TCR derives from a man aged 18-30 years in good health. Some clones in this sample may be carry-over from other donors' samples. Here the CDR3 reads CASSPGQGLYQPQHF. In DNA form, the CDR3 reads TGTGCCAGCAGCCCAGGACAGGGATTGTATCAGCCCCAGCATTTT. The full variable domain, rest sourced from reference TRBV5-6 and TRBJ1-5, is DAGVTQSPTHLIKTRGQQVTLRCSPKSGHDTVSWYQQALGQGPQFIFQYYEEEERQRGNFPDRFSGHQFPNYSSELNVNALLLGDSALYLCASSPGQGLYQPQHFGDGTRLSIL.